This TCR beta chain was obtained from a study of cytomegalovirus exposure and HLA in healthy donors. This clone came up a few times. PCR was performed using 60 Vbeta and 13 Jbeta primers. TCRdb's table, derived via immunoSEQ multiplex PCR, lists solely in-frame clones and lacks some. There are approximately 150,000 clones in the sample; approximately 80% occur only once, and more than 3.5% lies in the top ten. The sequence was obtained from a man aged 25 to 45 in good health and CMV-seropositive. The source material was PBMCs.

CDR3 nucleotide sequence: TGTGCCAGTAGGTCCGGGACAGGGGGCTCGACTAATGAAAAACTGTTTTTT. This encodes CASRSGTGGSTNEKLFF. V gene TRBV19 combines with J gene TRBJ1-4; 12 bases match TRBD1. CDR3 length equals 17 residues. Germline CDR1 and CDR2: LNHDA and SQIVND (reference sequence). V lost 6 bases and J lost 2; bases outside the gene matches: 7.